What follows are 32 T cell receptor beta chains derived from one specimen sequenced in a study of T cell repertoires in cytomegalovirus infection (dated by TCRdb to the late 2010s). No cognate antigen is known for these TCRs. The sample was run on an Illumina HiSeq 1500. Using fastp at Q25 and MiXCR, TCRdb reprocessed the public reads and kept productive beta chains. Merged by CDR3 protein, the rows form single entries marked with the most common genes and DNA. This sample gives 100,000 to 150,000 distinct CDR3 sequences in total; roughly 25% of them show up just once. The ten largest clones capture about 37% of the sample. Sequenced material: PBMCs, sequenced either directly or after in vitro stimulation (not recorded which). These receptors were taken from a human donor in good health (CMV status not recorded). Some clones in this sample may be carry-over from other donors' samples.

The V call is TRBV7-6, the J call TRBJ1-1; 9 bases match TRBD1. J gave up 5 bases and V 2 bases, and 9 bases lay outside the gene matches. Germline assignment: CDR1 SGHVS and CDR2 FNYEAQ. The CDR3 loop spans 16 amino acids. In nucleotides, the CDR3 is TGTGCCAGCAGCTTACGAATAGGGACAGGGAGGACTGAAGCTTTCTTT. Translated: CASSLRIGTGRTEAFF. Based on the CDR3 plus reference TRBV7-6 and TRBJ1-1, the full variable domain is GAGVSQSPRYKVTKRGQDVALRCDPISGHVSLYWYRQALGQGPEFLTYFNYEAQQDKSGLPNDRFSAERPEGSISTLTIQRTEQRDSAMYRCASSLRIGTGRTEAFFGQGTRLTVV.

J is TRBJ1-5 and V is TRBV27; 12 bases are a match to TRBD1. This CDR3 region has 15 residues. Trimming removed 5 bases from V and 6 bases from J; junction bases left unmatched: 5. The V gene's germline CDR1 is MNHEY and CDR2 SMNVEV (reference sequence). The CDR3 loop reads CASSPWDRGLQPQHF. As DNA, the CDR3 is TGTGCCAGCAGTCCCTGGGACAGGGGGCTTCAGCCCCAGCATTTT.

About this clonotype: A read error may explain this, as a much larger clone is one base away. The V gene is TRBV7-8, the J gene TRBJ2-5; 10 nucleotides line up with TRBD1. The V gene end was trimmed by 2 bases and the J gene end by 3 bases; junction bases not matched to a gene: 12. CDR1 and CDR2 (germline): SGHVS, FQNEAQ. CDR3 size: 18 residues. The CDR3 reads CASSLMDRGMGKEETQYF. The CDR3 DNA follows: TGTGCCAGCAGCTTAATGGACAGGGGGATGGGTAAAGAAGAGACCCAGTACTTC. Filled out from reference TRBV7-8 and TRBJ2-5, the complete variable domain reads GAGVSQSPRYKVAKRGQDVALRCDPISGHVSLFWYQQALGQGPEFLTYFQNEAQLDKSGLPSDRFFAERPEGSVSTLKIQRTQQEDSAVYLCASSLMDRGMGKEETQYFGPGTRLLVL.

This clonotype has a handful of counts. CDR3 residues: CASSTGGSNQPQHF. For the CDR3, the DNA is TGTGCCAGCAGCACCGGGGGTAGCAATCAGCCCCAGCATTTT. The chain employs TRBV7-4 and TRBJ1-5, with D maybe TRBD1 (5 bases). The germline V and J ends were trimmed by 5 bases and 0 bases, with 8 bases remaining between them. Germline values: CDR1 SGHVT, CDR2 SQSDAQ. CDR3 size: 14 residues.

With respect to this clonotype: One base away lies a much larger clone, so this may be a sequencing read error. The chain carries TRBV7-6 and TRBJ2-1; maybe TRBD2 (6 bases). The CDR3 totals 17 residues. Looked up from germline, CDR1 is SGHVS and CDR2 is FNYEAQ. CDR3 in DNA: TGTGCCAGCAGCTTGCGGGCTAGCGTACTATCCTTCAATGAGCAGTTCTTC. It yields the protein CASSLRASVLSFNEQFF.

This sequence joins TRBV7-9 and TRBJ2-1; 8 bases fit TRBD2. Trimming took 5 bases from V and 8 from J; bases not matched to a gene: 11. The germline V gene encodes CDR1 SEHNR and CDR2 FQNEAQ (reference sequence). There are 15 residues in the CDR3. CDR3 nucleotide sequence: TGTGCCAGCAGCACGTCTTCGAGCGGGAGAGATGAGCAGTTCTTC. Encoded protein: CASSTSSSGRDEQFF.

The J gene is TRBJ2-7, the V gene TRBV7-1; D gene ambiguous. TRBV7-1 is placed among ORFs of uncertain function. Trimming took off 5 bases at V and 0 bases at J, with 8 bases between the two ends. The CDR3 has 13 amino acids. The CDR3 here is CASSRPGSYEQYV. DNA for the CDR3: TGTGCCAGCAGCCGTCCCGGCTCCTACGAGCAGTACGTC.

The V call is TRBV6-5, the J call TRBJ1-2; 10 positions agree with TRBD1. The CDR3 consists of 17 residues. Trimming at V came to 6 bases and at J to 4 bases, leaving 14 bases not matched to a gene. Germline CDR1 reads MNHEY; CDR2 reads SVGAGI. CDR3 DNA sequence: TGTGCCAGCAGAGTCGACAGGGGGCGGGAAGTCTTCTATGGCTACACCTTC. The encoded protein is CASRVDRGREVFYGYTF.

V is TRBV11-2 and J is TRBJ2-3; 12 bases are shared with TRBD2. The CDR3 sequence is 18 residues long. Germline trimming cut 6 bases from V and 2 bases from J; bases unmatched to any gene: 12. Germline V gene lookup returns CDR1 SGHAT and CDR2 FQNNGV. The CDR3 is CASRTGLAGGEDTDTQYF. Here the CDR3 DNA reads TGTGCCAGCAGGACGGGACTAGCGGGCGGTGAGGACACAGATACGCAGTATTTT. Supplemented by reference TRBV11-2 and TRBJ2-3, the full variable domain reads EAGVAQSPRYKIIEKRQSVAFWCNPISGHATLYWYQQILGQGPKLLIQFQNNGVVDDSQLPKDRFSAERLKGVDSTLKIQPAKLEDSAVYLCASRTGLAGGEDTDTQYFGPGTRLTVL.

The rearrangement joins TRBV7-2 to TRBJ2-7; no clear D. The V end lost 2 bases, the J end lost 0 bases, and 17 bases lay between the germline ends. The germline V gene encodes CDR1 SGHTA and CDR2 FQGNSA. The CDR3 has 17 residues. The chain's CDR3 is CASSLNPRGERSYEQYF. DNA for the CDR3: TGTGCCAGCAGCTTAAATCCGCGCGGCGAGCGCTCCTACGAGCAGTACTTC.

The DNA for the CDR3 is TGCAGTGCTAGCGGGAGGATAACAGATACGCAGTATTTT. Translating gives CSASGRITDTQYF. The chain carries TRBV20-1 and TRBJ2-3, with TRBD2 identical over 7 bases. The CDR3 has 13 amino acids. Germline V gene lookup returns CDR1 DFQATT and CDR2 SNEGSKA (reference sequence). After removal of 3 bases from V and 3 bases from J, the junction contained 3 bases not matched to a gene.

In nucleotides, the CDR3 is TGTGCCAGCAGTCCGGGACTAGCTCTCACCGGGGAGCTGTTTTTT. Protein sequence: CASSPGLALTGELFF. The chain couples TRBV2 to TRBJ2-2, with 9 bases matching TRBD2. The CDR3 extends over 15 amino acids. Per the germline V gene, CDR1 is SNHLY and CDR2 is FYNNEI. J was trimmed by 4 bases and V by 5 bases; bases with no gene match: 5.

The V gene is TRBV6-5, the J gene TRBJ1-5, with a tentative D call TRBD1 (5 bases). V shed 5 bases and J shed 2 bases, with 13 bases lying between them. The V gene's germline CDR1 is MNHEY and CDR2 SVGAGI. The CDR3 is 15 residues long. CDR3 sequence: CASSNGGEGNQPQHF. The CDR3 bases are TGTGCCAGCAGTAACGGGGGGGAGGGCAATCAGCCCCAGCATTTT.

This clonotype was counted between two and nine times. V and J are TRBV19 and TRBJ2-7; D remains unclear. CDR1 and CDR2 from the germline V gene are LNHDA and SQIVND (reference sequence). The germline V and J ends were trimmed by 5 bases and 4 bases, with 15 bases remaining between them. This CDR3 is built from 14 residues. The CDR3 sequence: CASSGLNVPYEQYF. CDR3 DNA: TGTGCCAGTAGTGGTCTAAATGTACCGTACGAGCAGTACTTC.

This clonotype has more than one count but fewer than ten. The chain has TRBV28 and TRBJ2-1, with 10 positions matching TRBD2. Germline CDR1 and CDR2: MDHEN and SYDVKM. CDR3 size: 16 residues. J lost 4 bases, V lost 4 bases, and 7 bases had no gene match. Here the CDR3 DNA reads TGTGCCAGCAGTTCCTCAAGCGGGAGGGAGTACAATGAGCAGTTCTTC. Translating it yields CASSSSSGREYNEQFF.

This clonotype was seen ten or more times. The rearrangement uses TRBV7-2 and TRBJ1-5; maybe TRBD1 (5 bases). The germline CDR1 and CDR2 sequences are SGHTA and FQGNSA. The ends were cut back, 0 bases at V and 3 bases at J, with 9 bases in the middle. CDR3 length equals 15 residues. The CDR3 nucleotides are TGTGCCAGCAGCTTAGCGGGGGGTATCAATCAGCCCCAGCATTTT. Protein: CASSLAGGINQPQHF.

The chain joins TRBV18 to TRBJ2-3, with 9 bases matching TRBD2. This CDR3 has 16 residues. V lost 3 bases, J lost 0 bases, and 4 bases stayed unmatched. Germline V lookup: CDR1 KGHSH, CDR2 LQKENI. The CDR3 is CASSPLAGTSTDTQYF. The CDR3 DNA follows: TGTGCCAGCTCACCCCTAGCGGGAACTAGCACAGATACGCAGTATTTT.

The chain has TRBV14 and TRBJ1-6; tentative D call: TRBD1 (5 bases). This CDR3 contains 16 residues. With 0 bases removed from V and 11 bases from J, the gap between germline ends came to 17 bases. Germline V CDR1 and CDR2: SGHDN, FVKESK. The CDR3 reads CASSQDADARTTPLHF. For the CDR3, the DNA is TGTGCCAGCAGCCAAGATGCGGACGCGAGGACAACACCCCTCCACTTT.

The rearrangement links TRBV19 to TRBJ1-3, with no clear D. V was shortened by 5 bases and J by 0 bases, with 11 bases between the two germline ends. The germline CDR1 and CDR2 sequences are LNHDA and SQIVND (reference sequence). There are 15 residues in the CDR3. This CDR3 is CASSPGPFSGNTIYF. CDR3 bases: TGTGCCAGTAGTCCTGGCCCTTTCTCTGGAAACACCATATATTTT.

The V call is TRBV20-1, the J call TRBJ2-5; 8 bases map to TRBD2. J lost 1 base, V lost 6 bases, and 10 bases had no gene match. Germline CDR1 reads DFQATT; CDR2 reads SNEGSKA (reference sequence). The CDR3 contains 15 residues. The CDR3 region is CSAREASGFQETQYF. The CDR3 nucleotides are TGCAGTGCCCGAGAGGCTAGCGGGTTCCAAGAGACCCAGTACTTC.

The CDR3 sequence is CASSQLAGSRDEQFF. Here the CDR3 DNA reads TGTGCCAGCAGCCAACTAGCGGGGAGCCGCGATGAGCAGTTCTTC. V is TRBV14 and J is TRBJ2-1; 9 nucleotides agree with TRBD2. Germline V gives CDR1 SGHDN, CDR2 FVKESK. The CDR3 contains 15 residues. V dropped 2 bases and J dropped 8; count of bases not matched to a gene: 7.

The chain has TRBV7-2 and TRBJ1-1; 8 bases match TRBD1. The junction had 9 bases not matched to a gene; V was cut back by 6 bases and J by 6 bases. Per the germline V gene, CDR1 is SGHTA and CDR2 is FQGNSA. CDR3 length: 14 residues. CDR3 nucleotides: TGTGCCAGCAGTAGGGACAGGTGGGATGCTGAAGCTTTCTTT. Translation: CASSRDRWDAEAFF.

The sample holds many counts of this clonotype. The chain carries TRBV7-9 and TRBJ2-7; no definite D call. Trimming pared 1 base from V and 5 bases from J, leaving 12 bases between. CDR3 length: 14 residues. Germline V gene sequence: CDR1 SEHNR, CDR2 FQNEAQ (reference sequence). CDR3 nucleotides: TGTGCCAGCAGCTTAGAACGAGGTCGGGACGAGCAGTACTTC. Protein product: CASSLERGRDEQYF.

J is TRBJ2-7 and V is TRBV14; D uncertain. The germline V and J ends were trimmed by 2 bases and 3 bases, with 17 bases remaining between them. The germline V gene encodes CDR1 SGHDN and CDR2 FVKESK. CDR3 length equals 16 residues. This CDR3 is CASSQSSGRSSYEQYV. Written as DNA, the CDR3 is TGTGCCAGCAGCCAATCGTCTGGCAGGAGCAGCTACGAGCAGTACGTC.

This clonotype was seen just once. CDR3 in amino acids: CASSLAWGSVEQFF. The CDR3 nucleotides are TGTGCCAGCAGCTTAGCGTGGGGGTCCGTTGAGCAGTTCTTC. The rearrangement uses TRBV7-9 and TRBJ2-1; D may be TRBD1 or TRBD2 (5 bases each). Germline V gene data show CDR1 as SEHNR and CDR2 as FQNEAQ (reference sequence). The CDR3 covers 14 residues. V gave up 0 bases and J gave up 9 bases, with 12 bases separating them.

This clonotype was found a few times. CDR3 in DNA: TGTGCCAGTAGTTCGTCCGGACTGAACACTGAAGCTTTCTTT. Translation: CASSSSGLNTEAFF. V gene TRBV19 combines with J gene TRBJ1-1; D remains unclear. Trimming took 5 bases from V and 0 from J, leaving 10 bases between them. The CDR3 contains 14 residues. CDR1 LNHDA and CDR2 SQIVND come from the germline V gene (reference sequence).

This clonotype was seen more than once but under ten times. The chain couples TRBV12-5 to TRBJ1-4; D is ambiguous. Trimming left V 5 bases short and J 12 bases short, with 19 bases between. CDR3 size: 14 residues. Germline assignment: CDR1 LGHNT and CDR2 FRNRAP. CDR3 bases: TGTGCTAGTGGTCTCCTGGGTCCTGGAATGGAACTGTTTTTT. Translation: CASGLLGPGMELFF.

The chain is built from TRBV27 and TRBJ1-6, with no clear D. Germline loops: CDR1 MNHEY, CDR2 SMNVEV (reference sequence). The V end lost 3 bases, the J end lost 10 bases, and 10 bases lay between the germline ends. The CDR3 runs 13 residues. The CDR3 region is CASSFRGPSPLHF. CDR3 sequence (DNA): TGTGCCAGCAGTTTCAGAGGGCCCTCACCCCTCCACTTT.

In its sample, this clonotype was seen a few times. V and J are TRBV11-2 and TRBJ2-3, with 9 nucleotides matching TRBD2. Germline V gene lookup returns CDR1 SGHAT and CDR2 FQNNGV. The CDR3 has 16 amino acids. V gave up 0 bases and J gave up 3 bases; unmatched junction bases: 4. The CDR3 loop reads CASSLEGTSPTDTQYF. For the CDR3, the DNA is TGTGCCAGCAGCTTAGAGGGGACTAGCCCTACAGATACGCAGTATTTT. The full variable domain, with the rest looked up from reference TRBV11-2 and TRBJ2-3, is EAGVAQSPRYKIIEKRQSVAFWCNPISGHATLYWYQQILGQGPKLLIQFQNNGVVDDSQLPKDRFSAERLKGVDSTLKIQPAKLEDSAVYLCASSLEGTSPTDTQYFGPGTRLTVL.

This clonotype was found a few times. V gene TRBV19 combines with J gene TRBJ1-4, with D perhaps TRBD1 (5 bases). With 1 base removed from V and 0 bases from J, the gap between germline ends came to 27 bases. Looked up from germline, CDR1 is LNHDA and CDR2 is SQIVND (reference sequence). This CDR3 comprises 22 residues. CDR3 sequence reads: CASSIVVPAGRGSYPTNEKLFF. In DNA form, the CDR3 reads TGTGCCAGTAGTATAGTTGTTCCGGCAGGGCGAGGATCGTACCCAACTAATGAAAAACTGTTTTTT.

This chain uses TRBV7-6 with TRBJ2-2, with a possible D match to TRBD2 (6 bases). From germline, CDR1 is SGHVS and CDR2 FNYEAQ. The CDR3 loop spans 18 amino acids. Trimming removed 2 bases at V and 0 bases at J, with 16 bases between. CDR3 amino acids: CASSLSDLGGANTGELFF. The CDR3 region has the DNA TGTGCCAGCAGCTTATCGGATCTGGGGGGAGCGAACACCGGGGAGCTGTTTTTT.

The rearrangement links TRBV11-2 to TRBJ2-1; no firm D call. The V gene's germline CDR1 is SGHAT and CDR2 FQNNGV. Trimming pared 9 bases from V and 5 bases from J, leaving 8 bases between. The CDR3 loop spans 11 amino acids. The DNA for the CDR3 is TGTGCCAGTCGAAGCAACAATGAGCAGTTCTTC. It yields the protein CASRSNNEQFF.